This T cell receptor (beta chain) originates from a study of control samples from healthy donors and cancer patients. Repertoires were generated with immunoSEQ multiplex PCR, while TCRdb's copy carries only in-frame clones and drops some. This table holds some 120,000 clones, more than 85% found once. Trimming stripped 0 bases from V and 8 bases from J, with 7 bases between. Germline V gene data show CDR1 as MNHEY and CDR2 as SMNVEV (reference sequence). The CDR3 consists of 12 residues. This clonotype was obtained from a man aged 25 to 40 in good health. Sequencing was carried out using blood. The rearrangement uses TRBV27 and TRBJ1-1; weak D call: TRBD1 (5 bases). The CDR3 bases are TGTGCCAGCAGTTTATCGGCAGGGGAAGCTTTCTTT. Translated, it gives CASSLSAGEAFF.